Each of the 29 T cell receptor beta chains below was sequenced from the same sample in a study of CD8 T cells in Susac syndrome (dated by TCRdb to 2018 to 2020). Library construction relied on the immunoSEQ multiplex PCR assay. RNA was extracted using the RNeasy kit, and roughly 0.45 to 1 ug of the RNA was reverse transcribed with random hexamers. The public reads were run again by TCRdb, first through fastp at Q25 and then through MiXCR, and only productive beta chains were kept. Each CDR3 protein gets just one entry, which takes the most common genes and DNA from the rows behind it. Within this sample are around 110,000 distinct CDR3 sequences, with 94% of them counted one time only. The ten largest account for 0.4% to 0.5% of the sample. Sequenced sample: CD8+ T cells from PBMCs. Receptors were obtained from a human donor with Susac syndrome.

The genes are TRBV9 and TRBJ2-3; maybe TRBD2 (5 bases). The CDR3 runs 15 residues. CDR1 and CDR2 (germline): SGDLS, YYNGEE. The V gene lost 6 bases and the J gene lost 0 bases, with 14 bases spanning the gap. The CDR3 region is CASTRDGLSTDTQYF. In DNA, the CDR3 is TGTGCCAGCACGCGTGACGGACTTAGCACAGATACGCAGTATTTT.

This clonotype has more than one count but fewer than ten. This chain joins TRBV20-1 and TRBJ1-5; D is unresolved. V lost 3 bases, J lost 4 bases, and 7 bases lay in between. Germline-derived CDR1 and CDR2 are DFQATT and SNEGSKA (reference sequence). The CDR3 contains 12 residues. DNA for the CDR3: TGCAGTGCTAGGGGTGGGAATCAGCCCCAGCATTTT. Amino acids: CSARGGNQPQHF.

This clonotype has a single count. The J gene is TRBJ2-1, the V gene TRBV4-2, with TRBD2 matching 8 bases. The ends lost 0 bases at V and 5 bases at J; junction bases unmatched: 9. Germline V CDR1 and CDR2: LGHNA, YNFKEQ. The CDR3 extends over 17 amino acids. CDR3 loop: CASSQDGGTRTNNEQFF. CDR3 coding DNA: TGTGCCAGCAGCCAAGACGGGGGGACTAGAACGAACAATGAGCAGTTCTTC.

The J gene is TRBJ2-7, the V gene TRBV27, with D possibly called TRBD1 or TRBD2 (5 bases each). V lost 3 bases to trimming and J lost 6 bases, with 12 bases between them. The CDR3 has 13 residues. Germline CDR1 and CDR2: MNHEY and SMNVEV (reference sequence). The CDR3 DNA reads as TGTGCCAGCAGTTTTTCGCAGGGAGCCGAGCAGTACTTC. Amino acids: CASSFSQGAEQYF.

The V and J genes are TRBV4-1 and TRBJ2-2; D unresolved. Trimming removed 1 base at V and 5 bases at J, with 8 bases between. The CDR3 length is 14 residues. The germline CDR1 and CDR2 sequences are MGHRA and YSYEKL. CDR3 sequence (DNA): TGCGCCAGCAGCCAAGGCCTAGGAACCGGGGAGCTGTTTTTT. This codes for CASSQGLGTGELFF.

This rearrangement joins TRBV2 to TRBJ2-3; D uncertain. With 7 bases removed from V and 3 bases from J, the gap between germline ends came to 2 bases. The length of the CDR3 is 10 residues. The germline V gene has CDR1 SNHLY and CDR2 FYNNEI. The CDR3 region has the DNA TGTGCCAGCATAACAGATACGCAGTATTTT. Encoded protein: CASITDTQYF. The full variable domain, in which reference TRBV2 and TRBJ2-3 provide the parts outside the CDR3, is EPEVTQTPSHQVTQMGQEVILRCVPISNHLYFYWYRQILGQKVEFLVSFYNNEISEKSEIFDDQFSVERPDGSNFTLKIRSTKLEDSAMYFCASITDTQYFGPGTRLTVL.

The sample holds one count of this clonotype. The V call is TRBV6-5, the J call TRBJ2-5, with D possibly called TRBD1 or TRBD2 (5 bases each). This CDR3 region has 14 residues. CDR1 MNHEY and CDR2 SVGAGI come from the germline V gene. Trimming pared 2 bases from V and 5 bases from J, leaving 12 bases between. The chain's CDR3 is CASSYPGRGETQYF. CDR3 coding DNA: TGTGCCAGCAGTTACCCGGGACGAGGGGAGACCCAGTACTTC.

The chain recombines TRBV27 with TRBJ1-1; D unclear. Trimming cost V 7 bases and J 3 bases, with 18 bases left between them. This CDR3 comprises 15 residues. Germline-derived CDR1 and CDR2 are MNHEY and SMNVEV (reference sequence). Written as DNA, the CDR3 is TGTGCCAGCATAGAGGTGGCGCGGGGTTACACTGAAGCTTTCTTT. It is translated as CASIEVARGYTEAFF.

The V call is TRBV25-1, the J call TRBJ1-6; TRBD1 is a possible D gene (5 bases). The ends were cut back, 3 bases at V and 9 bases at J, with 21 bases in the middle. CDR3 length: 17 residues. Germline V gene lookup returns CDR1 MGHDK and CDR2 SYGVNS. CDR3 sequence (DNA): TGTGCCAGCAGTGACGACGGGCTGAGACCTGGGGGTTCACCCCTCCACTTT. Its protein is CASSDDGLRPGGSPLHF.

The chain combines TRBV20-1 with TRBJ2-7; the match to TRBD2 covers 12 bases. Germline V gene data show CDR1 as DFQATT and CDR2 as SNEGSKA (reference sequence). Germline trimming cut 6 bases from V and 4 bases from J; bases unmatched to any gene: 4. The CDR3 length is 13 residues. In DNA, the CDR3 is TGCAGTGCAAGGACTAGCGGGGATTACGAGCAGTACTTC. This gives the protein CSARTSGDYEQYF.

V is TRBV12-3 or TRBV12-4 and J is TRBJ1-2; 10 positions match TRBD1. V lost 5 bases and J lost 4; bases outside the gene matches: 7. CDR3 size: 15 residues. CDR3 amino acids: CASSPPGQGFYGYTF. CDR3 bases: TGTGCCAGCAGTCCCCCGGGACAGGGGTTCTATGGCTACACCTTC.

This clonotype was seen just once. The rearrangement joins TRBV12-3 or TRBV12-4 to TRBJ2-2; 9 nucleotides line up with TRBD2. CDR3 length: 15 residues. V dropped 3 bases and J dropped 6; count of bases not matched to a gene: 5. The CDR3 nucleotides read TGTGCCAGCAGTTTTAGCGGGGGCCTCTCCGGGGAGCTGTTTTTT. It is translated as CASSFSGGLSGELFF.

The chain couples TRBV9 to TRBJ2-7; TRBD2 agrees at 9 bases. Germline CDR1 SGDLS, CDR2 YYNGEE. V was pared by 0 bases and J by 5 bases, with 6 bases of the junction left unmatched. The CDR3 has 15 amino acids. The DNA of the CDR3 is TGTGCCAGCAGCGTAGTTGGCGGGGGGGCCGACGAGCAGTACTTC. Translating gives CASSVVGGGADEQYF.

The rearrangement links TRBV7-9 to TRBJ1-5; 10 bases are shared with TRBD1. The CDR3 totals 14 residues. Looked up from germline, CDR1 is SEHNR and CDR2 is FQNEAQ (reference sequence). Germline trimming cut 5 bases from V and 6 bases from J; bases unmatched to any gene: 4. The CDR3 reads CASSLTGGVQPQHF. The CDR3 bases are TGTGCCAGCAGCCTGACAGGGGGCGTTCAGCCCCAGCATTTT.

CDR3 DNA sequence: TGTGCCAGCAGTTACCGGGATATGGCCTACGAGCAGTACTTC. Translation: CASSYRDMAYEQYF. This chain connects TRBV6-5 to TRBJ2-7, with a possible D match to TRBD2 (5 bases). Germline V gene sequence: CDR1 MNHEY, CDR2 SVGAGI. The V end was cut by 2 bases, the J end by 2 bases, with 10 bases between. The CDR3 runs 14 residues.

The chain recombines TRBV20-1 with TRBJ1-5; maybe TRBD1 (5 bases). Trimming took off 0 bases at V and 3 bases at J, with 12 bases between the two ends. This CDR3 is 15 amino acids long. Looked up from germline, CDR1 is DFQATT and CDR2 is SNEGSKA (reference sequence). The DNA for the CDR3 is TGCAGTGCTAGAGATCCGGGGGGGTTCAATCAGCCCCAGCATTTT. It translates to CSARDPGGFNQPQHF.

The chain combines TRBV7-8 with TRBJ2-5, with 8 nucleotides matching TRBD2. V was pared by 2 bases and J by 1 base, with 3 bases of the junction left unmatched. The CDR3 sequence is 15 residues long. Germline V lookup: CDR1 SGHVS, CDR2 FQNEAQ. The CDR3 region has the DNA TGTGCCAGCAGCTTATACGGGACTAGCCAAGAGACCCAGTACTTC. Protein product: CASSLYGTSQETQYF.

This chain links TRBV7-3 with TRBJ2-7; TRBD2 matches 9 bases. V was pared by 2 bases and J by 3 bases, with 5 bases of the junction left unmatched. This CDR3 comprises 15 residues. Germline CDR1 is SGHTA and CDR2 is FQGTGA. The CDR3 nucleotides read TGTGCCAGCAGCTTAGAGATAGCGGGGGACTACGAGCAGTACTTC. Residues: CASSLEIAGDYEQYF.

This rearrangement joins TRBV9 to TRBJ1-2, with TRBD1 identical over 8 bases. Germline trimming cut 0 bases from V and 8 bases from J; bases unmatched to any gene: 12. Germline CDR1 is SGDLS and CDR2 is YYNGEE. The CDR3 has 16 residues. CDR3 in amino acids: CASSVGGQGTNIGYTF. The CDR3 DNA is TGTGCCAGCAGCGTAGGTGGACAGGGTACTAACATCGGCTACACCTTC.

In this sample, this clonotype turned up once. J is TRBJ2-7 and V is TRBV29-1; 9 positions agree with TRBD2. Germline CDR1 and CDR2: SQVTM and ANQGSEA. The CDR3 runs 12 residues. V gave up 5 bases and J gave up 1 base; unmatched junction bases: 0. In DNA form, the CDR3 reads TGCAGCGTTAGCGGGAGGTCCTACGAGCAGTACTTC. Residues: CSVSGRSYEQYF.

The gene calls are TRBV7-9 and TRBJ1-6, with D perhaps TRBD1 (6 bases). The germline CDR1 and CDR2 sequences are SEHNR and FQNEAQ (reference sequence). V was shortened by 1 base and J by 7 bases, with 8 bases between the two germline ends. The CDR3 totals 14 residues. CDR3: CASSLGGLNSPLHF. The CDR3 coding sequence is TGTGCCAGCAGCTTAGGGGGGCTCAATTCACCCCTCCACTTT.

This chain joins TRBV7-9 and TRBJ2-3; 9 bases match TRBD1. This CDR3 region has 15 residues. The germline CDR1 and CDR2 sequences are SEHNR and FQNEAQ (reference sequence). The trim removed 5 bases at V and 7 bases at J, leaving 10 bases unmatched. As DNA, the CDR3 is TGTGCCAGCAGCCCGGGACAGGGAGAAAGGAATACGCAGTATTTT. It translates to CASSPGQGERNTQYF.

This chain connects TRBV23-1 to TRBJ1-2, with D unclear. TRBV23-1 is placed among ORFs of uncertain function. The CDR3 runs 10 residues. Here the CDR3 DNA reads TGCGCGAACTATCGGGGAGGCTACACCTTC. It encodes CANYRGGYTF.

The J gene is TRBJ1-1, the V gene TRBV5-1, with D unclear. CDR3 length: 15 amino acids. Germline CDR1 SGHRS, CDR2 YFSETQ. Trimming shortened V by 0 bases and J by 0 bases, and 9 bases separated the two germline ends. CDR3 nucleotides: TGCGCCAGCAGCTTGGCCTCCGGTCTGAACACTGAAGCTTTCTTT. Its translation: CASSLASGLNTEAFF.

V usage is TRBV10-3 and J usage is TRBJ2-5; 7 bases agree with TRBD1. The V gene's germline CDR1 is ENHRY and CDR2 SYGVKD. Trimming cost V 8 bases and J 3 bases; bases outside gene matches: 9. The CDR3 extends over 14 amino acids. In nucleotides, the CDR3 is TGTGCCATCCACCCTGGGACAGATAAAGAGACCCAGTACTTC. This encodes CAIHPGTDKETQYF.

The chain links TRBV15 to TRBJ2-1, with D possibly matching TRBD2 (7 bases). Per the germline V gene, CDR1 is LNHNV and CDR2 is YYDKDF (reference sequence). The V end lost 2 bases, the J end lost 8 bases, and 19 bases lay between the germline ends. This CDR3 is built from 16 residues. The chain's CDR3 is CATSRQRDTPNHEQFF. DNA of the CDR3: TGTGCCACCAGCAGACAGCGGGACACCCCTAACCATGAGCAGTTCTTC.

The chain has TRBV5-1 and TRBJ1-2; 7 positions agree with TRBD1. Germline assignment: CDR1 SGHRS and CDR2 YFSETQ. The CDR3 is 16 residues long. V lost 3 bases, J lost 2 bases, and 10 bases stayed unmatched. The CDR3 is CASSSNRDSGNYGYTF. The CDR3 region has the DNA TGCGCCAGCAGCTCGAACCGGGACAGTGGAAACTATGGCTACACCTTC.

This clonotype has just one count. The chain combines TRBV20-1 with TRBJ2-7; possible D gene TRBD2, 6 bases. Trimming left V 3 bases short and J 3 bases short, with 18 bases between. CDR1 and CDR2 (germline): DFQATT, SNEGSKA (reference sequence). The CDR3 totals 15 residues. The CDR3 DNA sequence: TGCAGTGCTAGGGGTGGGCAGGGAGGCCGCTACGAGCAGTACTTC. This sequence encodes CSARGGQGGRYEQYF.

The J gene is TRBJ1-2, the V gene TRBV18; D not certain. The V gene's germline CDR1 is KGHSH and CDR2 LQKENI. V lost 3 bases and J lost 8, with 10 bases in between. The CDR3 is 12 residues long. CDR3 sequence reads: CASSPPAEGYTF. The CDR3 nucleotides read TGTGCCAGCTCACCCCCCGCGGAGGGCTACACCTTC.